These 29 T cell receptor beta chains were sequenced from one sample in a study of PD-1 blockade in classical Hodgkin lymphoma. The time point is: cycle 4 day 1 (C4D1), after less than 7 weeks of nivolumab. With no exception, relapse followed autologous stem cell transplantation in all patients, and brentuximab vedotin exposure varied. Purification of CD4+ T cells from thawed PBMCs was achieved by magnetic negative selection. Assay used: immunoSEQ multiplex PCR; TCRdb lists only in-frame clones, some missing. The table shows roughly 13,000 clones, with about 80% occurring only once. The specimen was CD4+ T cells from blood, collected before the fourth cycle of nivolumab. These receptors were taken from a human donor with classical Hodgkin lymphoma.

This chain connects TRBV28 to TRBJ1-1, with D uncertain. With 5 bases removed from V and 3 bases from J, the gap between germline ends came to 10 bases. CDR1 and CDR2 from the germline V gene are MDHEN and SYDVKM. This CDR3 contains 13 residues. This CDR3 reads CASSVQAYTEAFF. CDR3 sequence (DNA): TGTGCCAGCAGTGTCCAGGCGTACACTGAAGCTTTCTTT.

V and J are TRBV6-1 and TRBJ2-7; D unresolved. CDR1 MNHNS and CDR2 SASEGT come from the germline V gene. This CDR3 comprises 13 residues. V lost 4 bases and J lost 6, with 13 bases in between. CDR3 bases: TGTGCCAGCAGTGTTCAAGCAGGCGGCGAGCAGTACTTC. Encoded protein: CASSVQAGGEQYF.

CDR3 nucleotides: TGCGCCAGCACCGTCCGGGACCCTAATGAAAAACTGTTTTTT. The encoded protein is CASTVRDPNEKLFF. The chain recombines TRBV5-1 with TRBJ1-4; D is perhaps TRBD1 (5 bases). The CDR3 covers 14 residues. With 6 bases removed from V and 3 bases from J, the gap between germline ends came to 12 bases. Per the germline V gene, CDR1 is SGHRS and CDR2 is YFSETQ. The full variable domain, its missing parts supplied by reference TRBV5-1 and TRBJ1-4, is KAGVTQTPRYLIKTRGQQVTLSCSPISGHRSVSWYQQTPGQGLQFLFEYFSETQRNKGNFPGRFSGRQFSNSRSEMNVSTLELGDSALYLCASTVRDPNEKLFFGSGTQLSVL.

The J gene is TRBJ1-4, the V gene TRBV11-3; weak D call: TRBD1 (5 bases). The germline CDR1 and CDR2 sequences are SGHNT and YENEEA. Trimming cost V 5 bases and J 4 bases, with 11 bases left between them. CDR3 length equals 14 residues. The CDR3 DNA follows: TGTGCCAGCAGCCCCGACAGATATAATGAAAAACTGTTTTTT. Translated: CASSPDRYNEKLFF.

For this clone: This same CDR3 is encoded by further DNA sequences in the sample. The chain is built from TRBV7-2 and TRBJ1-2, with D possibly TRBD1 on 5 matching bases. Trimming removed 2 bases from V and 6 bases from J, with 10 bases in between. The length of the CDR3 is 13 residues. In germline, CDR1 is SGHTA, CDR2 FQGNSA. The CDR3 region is CASSLSREDGYTF. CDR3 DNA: TGTGCCAGCAGCTTATCCAGGGAGGATGGCTACACCTTC.

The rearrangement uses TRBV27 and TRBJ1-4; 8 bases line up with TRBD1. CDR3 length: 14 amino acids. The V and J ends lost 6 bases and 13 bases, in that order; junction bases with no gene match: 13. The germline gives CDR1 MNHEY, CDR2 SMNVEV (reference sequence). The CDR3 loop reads CASRGTGSWGGLFF. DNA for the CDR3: TGTGCCAGCAGAGGGACAGGTTCTTGGGGTGGACTGTTTTTT.

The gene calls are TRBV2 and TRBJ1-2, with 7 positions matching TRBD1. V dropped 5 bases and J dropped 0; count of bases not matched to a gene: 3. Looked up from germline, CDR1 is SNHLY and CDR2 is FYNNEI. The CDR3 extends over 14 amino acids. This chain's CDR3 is CASSSTGANYGYTF. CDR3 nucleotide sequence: TGTGCCAGCAGTTCTACAGGGGCTAACTATGGCTACACCTTC. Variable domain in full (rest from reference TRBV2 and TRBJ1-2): EPEVTQTPSHQVTQMGQEVILRCVPISNHLYFYWYRQILGQKVEFLVSFYNNEISEKSEIFDDQFSVERPDGSNFTLKIRSTKLEDSAMYFCASSSTGANYGYTFGSGTRLTVV.

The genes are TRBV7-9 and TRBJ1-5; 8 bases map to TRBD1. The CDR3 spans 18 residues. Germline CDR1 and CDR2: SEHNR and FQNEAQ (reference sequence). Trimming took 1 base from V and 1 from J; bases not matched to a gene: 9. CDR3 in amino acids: CASSLGGTGIPSNQPQHF. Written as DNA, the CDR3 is TGTGCCAGCAGCTTAGGGGGGACAGGAATACCAAGCAATCAGCCCCAGCATTTT. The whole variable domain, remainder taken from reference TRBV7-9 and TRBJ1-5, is DTGVSQNPRHKITKRGQNVTFRCDPISEHNRLYWYRQTLGQGPEFLTYFQNEAQLEKSRLLSDRFSAERPKGSFSTLEIQRTEQGDSAMYLCASSLGGTGIPSNQPQHFGDGTRLSIL.

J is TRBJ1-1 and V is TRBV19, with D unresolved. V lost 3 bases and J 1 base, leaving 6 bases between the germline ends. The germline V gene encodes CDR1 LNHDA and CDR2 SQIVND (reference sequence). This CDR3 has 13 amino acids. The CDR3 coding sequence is TGTGCCAGTAGTATCTTTGAGAACACTGAAGCTTTCTTT. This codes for CASSIFENTEAFF.

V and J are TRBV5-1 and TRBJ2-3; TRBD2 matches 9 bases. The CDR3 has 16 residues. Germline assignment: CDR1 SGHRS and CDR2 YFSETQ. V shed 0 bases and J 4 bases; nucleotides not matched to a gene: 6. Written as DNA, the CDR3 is TGCGCCAGCAGCTTGGATTCTAGCGGGGTTCCAGATACGCAGTATTTT. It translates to CASSLDSSGVPDTQYF. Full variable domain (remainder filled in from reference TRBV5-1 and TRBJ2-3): KAGVTQTPRYLIKTRGQQVTLSCSPISGHRSVSWYQQTPGQGLQFLFEYFSETQRNKGNFPGRFSGRQFSNSRSEMNVSTLELGDSALYLCASSLDSSGVPDTQYFGPGTRLTVL.

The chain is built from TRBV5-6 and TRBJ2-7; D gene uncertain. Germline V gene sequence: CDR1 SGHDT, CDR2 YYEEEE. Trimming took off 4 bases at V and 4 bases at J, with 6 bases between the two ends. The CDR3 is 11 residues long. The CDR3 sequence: CASSQQYEQYF. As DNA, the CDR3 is TGTGCCAGCAGCCAGCAGTACGAGCAGTACTTC.

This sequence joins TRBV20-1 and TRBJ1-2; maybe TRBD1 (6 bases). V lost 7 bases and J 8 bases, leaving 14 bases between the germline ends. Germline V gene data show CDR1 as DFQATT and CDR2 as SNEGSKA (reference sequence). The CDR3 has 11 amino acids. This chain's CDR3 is CSGLQGRGYTF. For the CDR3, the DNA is TGCAGTGGTTTACAGGGTAGAGGCTACACCTTC.

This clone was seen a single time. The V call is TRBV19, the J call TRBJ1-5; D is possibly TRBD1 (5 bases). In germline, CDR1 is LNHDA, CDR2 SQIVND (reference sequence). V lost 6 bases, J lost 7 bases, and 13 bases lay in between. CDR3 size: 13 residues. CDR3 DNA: TGTGCCAGTAGAGAGCTGGGGGGGCAGCCCCAGCATTTT. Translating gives CASRELGGQPQHF. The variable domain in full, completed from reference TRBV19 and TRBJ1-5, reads DGGITQSPKYLFRKEGQNVTLSCEQNLNHDAMYWYRQDPGQGLRLIYYSQIVNDFQKGDIAEGYSVSREKKESFPLTVTSAQKNPTAFYLCASRELGGQPQHFGDGTRLSIL.

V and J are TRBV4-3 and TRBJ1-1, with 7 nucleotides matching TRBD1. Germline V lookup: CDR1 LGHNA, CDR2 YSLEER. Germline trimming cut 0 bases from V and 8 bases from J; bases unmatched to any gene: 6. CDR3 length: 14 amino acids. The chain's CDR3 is CASSQDFWDREAFF. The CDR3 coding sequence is TGCGCCAGCAGCCAAGACTTTTGGGACAGAGAAGCTTTCTTT.

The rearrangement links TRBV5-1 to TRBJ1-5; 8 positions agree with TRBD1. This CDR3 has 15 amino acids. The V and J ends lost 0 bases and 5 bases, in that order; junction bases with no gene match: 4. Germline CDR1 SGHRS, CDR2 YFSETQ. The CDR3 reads CASSLGGQGHQPQHF. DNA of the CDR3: TGCGCCAGCAGCTTGGGTGGACAGGGCCATCAGCCCCAGCATTTT.

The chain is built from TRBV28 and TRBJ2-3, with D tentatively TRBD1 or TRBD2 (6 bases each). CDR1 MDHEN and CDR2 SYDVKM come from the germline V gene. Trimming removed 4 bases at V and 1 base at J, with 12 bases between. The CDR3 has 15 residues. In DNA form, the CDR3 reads TGTGCCAGCAGTTCCTCAGGGGAGGGCACAGATACGCAGTATTTT. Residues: CASSSSGEGTDTQYF.

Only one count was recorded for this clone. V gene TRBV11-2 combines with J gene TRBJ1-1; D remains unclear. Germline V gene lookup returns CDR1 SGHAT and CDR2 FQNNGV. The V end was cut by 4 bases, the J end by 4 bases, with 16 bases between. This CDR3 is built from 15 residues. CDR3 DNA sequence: TGTGCCAGCAGCTGGTGGCAGACAAGGGCCACTGAAGCTTTCTTT. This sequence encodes CASSWWQTRATEAFF.

DNA for the CDR3: TGCGCCAGCAGTGATCCCGGACAGGGGACAGATACGCAGTATTTT. This codes for CASSDPGQGTDTQYF. The V and J genes are TRBV10-1 and TRBJ2-3; 9 bases align to TRBD1. This CDR3 region has 15 residues. The V segment lost 3 bases and the J segment 3 bases; nucleotides outside the gene matches: 4. Germline V gene lookup returns CDR1 WNHNN and CDR2 SYGVQD (reference sequence).

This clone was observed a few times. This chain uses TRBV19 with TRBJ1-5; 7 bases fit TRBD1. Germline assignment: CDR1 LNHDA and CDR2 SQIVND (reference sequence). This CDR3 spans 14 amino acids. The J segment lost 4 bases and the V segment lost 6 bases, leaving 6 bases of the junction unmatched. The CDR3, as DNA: TGTGCCAGTAGCGTGGGACAGCCAAATCAGCCCCAGCATTTT. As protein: CASSVGQPNQPQHF.

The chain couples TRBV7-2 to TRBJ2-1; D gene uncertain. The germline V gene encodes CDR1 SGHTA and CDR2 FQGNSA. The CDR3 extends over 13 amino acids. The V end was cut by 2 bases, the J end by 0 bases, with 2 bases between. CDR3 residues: CASSLFSYNEQFF. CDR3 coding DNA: TGTGCCAGCAGCTTATTCTCCTACAATGAGCAGTTCTTC.

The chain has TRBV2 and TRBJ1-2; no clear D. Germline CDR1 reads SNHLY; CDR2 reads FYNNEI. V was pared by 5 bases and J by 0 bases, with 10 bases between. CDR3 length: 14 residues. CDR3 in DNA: TGTGCCAGCAGTTCGGGCTACACTAACTATGGCTACACCTTC. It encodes CASSSGYTNYGYTF.

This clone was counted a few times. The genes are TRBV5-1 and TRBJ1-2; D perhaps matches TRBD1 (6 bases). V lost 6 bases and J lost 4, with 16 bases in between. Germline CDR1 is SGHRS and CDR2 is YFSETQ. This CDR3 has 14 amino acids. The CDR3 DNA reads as TGCGCCAGCACCTCCGGGGGGACAATCTATGGCTACACCTTC. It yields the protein CASTSGGTIYGYTF.

CDR3 residues: CASSGGQVVDTIYF. CDR3 DNA: TGTGCCAGCAGCGGGGGACAGGTTGTAGACACCATATATTTT. V gene TRBV9 combines with J gene TRBJ1-3; 8 bases line up with TRBD1. V shed 3 bases, J shed 8 bases, and the junction held 7 bases outside the gene matches. The CDR3 extends over 14 amino acids. The germline gives CDR1 SGDLS, CDR2 YYNGEE.

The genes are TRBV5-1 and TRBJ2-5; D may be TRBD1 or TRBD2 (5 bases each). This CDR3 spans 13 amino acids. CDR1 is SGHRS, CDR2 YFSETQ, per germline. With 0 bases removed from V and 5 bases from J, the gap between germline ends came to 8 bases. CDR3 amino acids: CASSLAGTETQYF. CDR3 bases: TGCGCCAGCAGCTTGGCAGGGACCGAGACCCAGTACTTC.

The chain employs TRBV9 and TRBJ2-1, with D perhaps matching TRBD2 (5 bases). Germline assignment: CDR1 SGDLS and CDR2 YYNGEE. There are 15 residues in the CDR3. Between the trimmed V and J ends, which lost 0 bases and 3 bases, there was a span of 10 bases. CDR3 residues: CASSVGRESYNEQFF. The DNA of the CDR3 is TGTGCCAGCAGCGTAGGTAGGGAGAGCTACAATGAGCAGTTCTTC.

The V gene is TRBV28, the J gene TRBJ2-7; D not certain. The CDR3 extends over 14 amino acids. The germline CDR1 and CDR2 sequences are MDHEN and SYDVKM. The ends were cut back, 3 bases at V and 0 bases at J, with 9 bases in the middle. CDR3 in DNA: TGTGCCAGCAGTTTTTCCCCCACCTCCTACGAGCAGTACTTC. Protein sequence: CASSFSPTSYEQYF.

CDR3 residues: CASSPTPKDGKTQYF. CDR3 nucleotides: TGTGCCAGCAGCCCCACACCCAAGGACGGAAAGACCCAGTACTTC. This rearrangement joins TRBV9 to TRBJ2-5, with D hard to call. CDR1 is SGDLS and CDR2 is YYNGEE in the germline V gene. Trimming shortened V by 4 bases and J by 6 bases, and 19 bases separated the two germline ends. The CDR3 loop spans 15 amino acids.

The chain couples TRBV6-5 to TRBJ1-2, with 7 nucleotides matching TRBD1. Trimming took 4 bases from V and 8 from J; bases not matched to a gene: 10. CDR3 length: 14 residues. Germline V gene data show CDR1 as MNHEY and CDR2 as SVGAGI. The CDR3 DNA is TGTGCCAGCAGTTCAATCACAGGGGTATTAGGCTACACCTTC. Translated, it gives CASSSITGVLGYTF.

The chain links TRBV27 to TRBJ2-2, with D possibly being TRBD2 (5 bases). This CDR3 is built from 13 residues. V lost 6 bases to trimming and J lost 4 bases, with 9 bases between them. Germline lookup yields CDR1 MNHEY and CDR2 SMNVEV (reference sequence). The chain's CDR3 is CASSPTITGELFF. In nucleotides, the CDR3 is TGTGCCAGCAGCCCGACTATCACCGGGGAGCTGTTTTTT.